The TCR beta chain under discussion was sequenced for a study of blood T cell repertoires in COVID-19. Study details: Samples taken during acute and convalescent COVID-19 were collected in the United States, Italy and Spain. In each case, the material was cDNA or gDNA derived from T cells, B-cell-depleted T cells, or PBMCs.

Original handling: From reference gene primer amplification, estimates of nucleated cell counts were derived. Libraries were prepared by immunoSEQ multiplex PCR; TCRdb keeps only in-frame clonotypes and omits some of them. V, J and clone size reflect that table, while D and trimming were determined from the DNA. The table includes approximately 230,000 clones, 83% detected once. The table lists this clone with a few counts. The CDR3 is 14 amino acids. Trimming stripped 7 bases from V and 1 base from J, with 11 bases between. Germline V gives CDR1 MNHEY, CDR2 SVGAGI. This rearrangement joins TRBV6-5 to TRBJ2-1; D may be TRBD1 (6 bases). Sample: peripheral blood. The TCR comes from a man older than 75 with acute or convalescent COVID-19. This CDR3 reads CASMQGSSYNEQFF. For the CDR3, the DNA is TGTGCCAGCATGCAGGGGTCATCCTACAATGAGCAGTTCTTC.